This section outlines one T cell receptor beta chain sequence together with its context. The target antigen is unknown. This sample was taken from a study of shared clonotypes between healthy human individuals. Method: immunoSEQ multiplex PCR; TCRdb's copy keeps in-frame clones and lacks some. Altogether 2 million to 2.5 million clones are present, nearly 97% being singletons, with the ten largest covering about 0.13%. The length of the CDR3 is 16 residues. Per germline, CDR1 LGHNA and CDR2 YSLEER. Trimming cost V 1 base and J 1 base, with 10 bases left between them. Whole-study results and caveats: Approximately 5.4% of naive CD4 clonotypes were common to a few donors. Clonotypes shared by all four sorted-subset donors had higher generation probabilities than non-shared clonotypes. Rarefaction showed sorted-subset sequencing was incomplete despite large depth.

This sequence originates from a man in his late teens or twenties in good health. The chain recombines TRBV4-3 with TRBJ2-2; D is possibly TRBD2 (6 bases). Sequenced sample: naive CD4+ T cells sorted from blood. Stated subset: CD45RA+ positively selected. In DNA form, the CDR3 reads TGCGCCAGCAGCCAAGGAGGGACTCTGAACACCGGGGAGCTGTTTTTT. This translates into CASSQGGTLNTGELFF.